This TCR beta chain was found in a study of blood T cell repertoires in COVID-19. V was cut by 5 bases and J by 5 bases, with 10 bases left in between. The CDR3 runs 12 residues. CDR1 and CDR2 (germline): MDHEN, SYDVKM. Profiling relied on immunoSEQ multiplex PCR, and the TCRdb table lists in-frame clones only, not all of them. The data hold fewer than 250,000 clones, with roughly 82% observed a single time. The sample consisted of peripheral blood. The genes are TRBV28 and TRBJ2-7, with a weak D call TRBD1 (5 bases). The sequence was collected from a woman older than 75 with COVID-19, enrolled during active disease. CDR3 sequence reads: CASSTRVHEQYF. CDR3 DNA: TGTGCCAGCAGTACCAGGGTCCACGAGCAGTACTTC.